This T cell receptor (beta chain) was observed in a study of cytotoxic CD8 clonotypes in ibrutinib-treated CLL. Notes on the study in general: Stable or contracted on treatment, public clonotypes were also uncommon. Clonality (at baseline) was higher than in age-matched healthy donors and tracked circulating CD8+ T-cell counts.

Here immunoSEQ multiplex PCR was the method, and the copy in TCRdb shows in-frame clones only, minus some. The sample holds 55,000 to 80,000 clones; roughly 50% are singletons and the top ten take roughly 14%. Turning to this clone: Its antigen is undetermined.

In germline, CDR1 is SGHDN, CDR2 FVKESK. CDR3 length: 15 amino acids. The V and J ends lost 3 bases and 3 bases, in that order; junction bases with no gene match: 5. The sequence came from a human donor with chronic lymphocytic leukemia. The sequencing used PBMCs, collected after 12 months of ibrutinib treatment. The V and J genes are TRBV14 and TRBJ1-3; 7 positions match TRBD1. The CDR3 region has the DNA TGTGCCAGCAGCCACCCCGGGACAGTTGGAAACACCATATATTTT. Translated, it gives CASSHPGTVGNTIYF.